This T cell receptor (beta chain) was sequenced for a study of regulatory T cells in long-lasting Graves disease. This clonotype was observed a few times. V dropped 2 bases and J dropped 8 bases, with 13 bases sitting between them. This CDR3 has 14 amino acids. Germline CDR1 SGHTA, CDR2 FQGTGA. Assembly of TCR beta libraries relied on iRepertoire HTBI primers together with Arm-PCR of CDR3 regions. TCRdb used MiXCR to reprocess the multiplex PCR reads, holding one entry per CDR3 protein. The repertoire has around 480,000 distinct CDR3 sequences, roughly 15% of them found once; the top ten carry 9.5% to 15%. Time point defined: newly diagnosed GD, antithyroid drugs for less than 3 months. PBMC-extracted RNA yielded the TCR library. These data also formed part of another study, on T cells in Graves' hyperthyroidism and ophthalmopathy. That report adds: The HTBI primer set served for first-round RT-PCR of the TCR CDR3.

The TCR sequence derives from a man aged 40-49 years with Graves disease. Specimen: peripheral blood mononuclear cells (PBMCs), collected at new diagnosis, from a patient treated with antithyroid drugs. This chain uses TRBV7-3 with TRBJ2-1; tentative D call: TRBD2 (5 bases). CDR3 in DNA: TGTGCCAGCAGCTTACGAGGACTTAGCGATGAGCAGTTCTTC. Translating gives CASSLRGLSDEQFF.